The sequence of this TCR beta chain was determined in a study of OX40 agonist ivuxolimab in advanced cancers. About the study: Partial responses were achieved by three patients, of whom one had hepatocellular carcinoma and two had cutaneous melanoma.

Trimming left V 3 bases short and J 3 bases short, with 12 bases between. From germline, CDR1 is MNHEY and CDR2 SMNVEV (reference sequence). The CDR3 is 14 residues long. Data came from immunoSEQ multiplex PCR; TCRdb stores just in-frame clones and leaves some out. The top ten hold roughly 1% of the sample, which has some 70,000 clones, 80% to 95% seen once. Sequences were derived from CD4+ or CD8+ T cells sorted from blood, sampled in a trial of the OX40 agonist ivuxolimab. The chain recombines TRBV27 with TRBJ2-7, with a possible D match to TRBD1 (6 bases). This clonotype was sampled from an adult with an advanced solid tumor such as melanoma, head and neck, liver or kidney cancer. CDR3 amino acids: CASSLRQGIYEQYF. The CDR3 DNA follows: TGTGCCAGCAGTTTGAGGCAGGGGATCTACGAGCAGTACTTC.